One T cell receptor (beta chain) is described in this entry. Clones were sequenced by immunoSEQ multiplex PCR, and TCRdb holds only the in-frame ones, with some missing. The sample carries roughly 300,000 clones, roughly 85% recorded once. This specimen comes from a study of blood T cell repertoires in COVID-19. Study-level background: Acute and convalescent COVID-19 specimens originated in the United States, Italy and Spain. PBMCs, B-cell-depleted T cells, or T cells were the source of the cDNA or gDNA that made up the material.

Germline values: CDR1 SGDLS, CDR2 YYNGEE. V lost 0 bases and J lost 9; bases outside the gene matches: 2. The CDR3 totals 15 residues. The study recruited people aged about 18 to 89 years across under 25 US areas. The source is a woman aged 25 to 45 who had recovered from COVID-19. The specimen sequenced was PBMCs or T cells enriched from blood (not recorded which). V gene TRBV9 combines with J gene TRBJ2-1; TRBD2 matches at 14 bases. The CDR3 DNA is TGTGCCAGCAGCGTAGGGACTAGCGGGGGGTTTGAGCAGTTCTTC. Protein sequence: CASSVGTSGGFEQFF.